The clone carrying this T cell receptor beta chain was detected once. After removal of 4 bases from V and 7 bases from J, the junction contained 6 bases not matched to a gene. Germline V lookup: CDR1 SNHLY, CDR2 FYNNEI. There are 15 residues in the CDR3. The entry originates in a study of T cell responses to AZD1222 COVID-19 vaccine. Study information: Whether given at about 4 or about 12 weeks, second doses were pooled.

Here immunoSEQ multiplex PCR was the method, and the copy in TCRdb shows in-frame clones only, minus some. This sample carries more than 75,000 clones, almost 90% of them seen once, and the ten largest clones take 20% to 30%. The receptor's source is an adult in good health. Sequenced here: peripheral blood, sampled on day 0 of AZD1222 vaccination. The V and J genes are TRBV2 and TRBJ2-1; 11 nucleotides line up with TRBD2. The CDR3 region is CASSAGTSGYNEQFF. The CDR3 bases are TGTGCCAGCAGTGCGGGGACTAGCGGATATAATGAGCAGTTCTTC.